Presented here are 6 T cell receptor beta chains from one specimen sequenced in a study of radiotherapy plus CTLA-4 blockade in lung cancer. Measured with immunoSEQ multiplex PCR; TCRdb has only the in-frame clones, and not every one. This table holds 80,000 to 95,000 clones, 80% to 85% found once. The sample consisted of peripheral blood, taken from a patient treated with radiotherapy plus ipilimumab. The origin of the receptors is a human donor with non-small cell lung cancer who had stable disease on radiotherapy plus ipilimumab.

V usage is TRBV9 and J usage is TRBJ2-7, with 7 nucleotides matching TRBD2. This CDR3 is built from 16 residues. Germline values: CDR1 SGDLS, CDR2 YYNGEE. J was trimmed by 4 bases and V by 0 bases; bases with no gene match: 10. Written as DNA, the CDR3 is TGTGCCAGCAGCGTAGGTTCGGGGGGAAACGTATACGAGCAGTACTTC. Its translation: CASSVGSGGNVYEQYF.

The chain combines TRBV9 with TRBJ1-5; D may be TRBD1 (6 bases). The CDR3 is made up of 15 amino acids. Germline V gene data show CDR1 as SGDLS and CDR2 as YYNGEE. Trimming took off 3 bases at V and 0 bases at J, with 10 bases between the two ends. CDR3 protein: CASSATGVSNQPQHF. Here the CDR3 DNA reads TGTGCCAGCAGCGCGACAGGAGTTAGCAATCAGCCCCAGCATTTT.

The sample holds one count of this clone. In DNA form, the CDR3 reads TGCAGCGTTGTTTGGTCCAGCGTGTTAACTAACTATGGCTACACCTTC. It specifies CSVVWSSVLTNYGYTF. The gene calls are TRBV29-1 and TRBJ1-2; D unresolved. Germline assignment: CDR1 SQVTM and CDR2 ANQGSEA. V lost 4 bases and J 0 bases, leaving 18 bases between the germline ends. This CDR3 comprises 16 residues.

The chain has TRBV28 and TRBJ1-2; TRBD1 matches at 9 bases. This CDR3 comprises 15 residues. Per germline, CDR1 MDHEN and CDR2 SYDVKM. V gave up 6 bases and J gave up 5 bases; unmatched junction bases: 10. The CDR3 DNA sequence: TGTGCCAGCAGCGACGGGACAGGGCAACCTTATGGCTACACCTTC. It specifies CASSDGTGQPYGYTF.

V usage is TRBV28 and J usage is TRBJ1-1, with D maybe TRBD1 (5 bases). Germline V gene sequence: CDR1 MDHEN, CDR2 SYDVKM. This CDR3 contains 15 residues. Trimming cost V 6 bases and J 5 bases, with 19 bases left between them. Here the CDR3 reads CASSPRGGSKTEAFF. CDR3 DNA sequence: TGTGCCAGCAGCCCCCGGGGGGGGTCAAAAACTGAAGCTTTCTTT.

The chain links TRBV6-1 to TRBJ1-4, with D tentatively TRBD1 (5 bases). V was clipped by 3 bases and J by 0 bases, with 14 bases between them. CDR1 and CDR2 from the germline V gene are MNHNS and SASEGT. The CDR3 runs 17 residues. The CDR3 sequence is CASSEGRVFATNEKLFF. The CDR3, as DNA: TGTGCCAGCAGTGAGGGGCGGGTTTTCGCAACTAATGAAAAACTGTTTTTT.